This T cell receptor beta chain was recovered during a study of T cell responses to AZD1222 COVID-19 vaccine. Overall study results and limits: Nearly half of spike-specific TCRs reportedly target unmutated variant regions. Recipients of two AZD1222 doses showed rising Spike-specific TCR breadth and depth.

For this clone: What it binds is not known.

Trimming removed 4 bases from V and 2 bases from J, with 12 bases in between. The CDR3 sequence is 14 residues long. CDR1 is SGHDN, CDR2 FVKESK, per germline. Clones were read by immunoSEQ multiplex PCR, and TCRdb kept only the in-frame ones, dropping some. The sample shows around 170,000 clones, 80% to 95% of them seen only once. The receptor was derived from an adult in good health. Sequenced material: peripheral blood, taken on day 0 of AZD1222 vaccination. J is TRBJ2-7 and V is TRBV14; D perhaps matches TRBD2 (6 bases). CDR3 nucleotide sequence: TGTGCCAGCAGCCGGGTCGGGAGACCCTACGAGCAGTACTTC. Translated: CASSRVGRPYEQYF.